This TCR beta chain stems from a study of beta chain features in type 1 diabetes. Regarding the study as a whole: For type 1 diabetes patients, VDJ junctions showed fewer insertions and more deletions. In all four CD4+ subsets, TCRB CDR3 length was significantly, moderately reduced in type 1 diabetes. Equally in patients and controls, shorter templates might have been favored by PCR.

What was sequenced were expressed TCRB transcripts, since all of the isolated RNA had been reverse transcribed. The protocol was immunoSEQ multiplex PCR, while the TCRdb copy is restricted to in-frame clones and leaves out a portion. The top ten clones hold more than 0.095% of a sample with approximately 600,000 clones, over 10% of them seen once. Only a few counts were recorded for this clone. The antigen remains undetermined. Donors underwent one heparinised blood draw, roughly 110 mL on average. Sorting based on CD45RO/CCR7/CD25/CD127/CD95/CD27 separated CD4+ naive, central memory, regulatory and stem cell-like memory cells. This CDR3 contains 13 residues. After removal of 1 base from V and 10 bases from J, the junction contained 5 bases not matched to a gene. Germline V gene data show CDR1 as LGHNA and CDR2 as YSLEER.

Sequenced: naive CD4+ T cells from blood. This receptor was taken from a man aged 25-45 years with type 1 diabetes. The chain is built from TRBV4-3 and TRBJ1-2; 8 positions match TRBD1. The CDR3 coding sequence is TGCGCCAGCAGCCAAGGGGGGACAGGACTCTACACCTTC. This encodes CASSQGGTGLYTF.